One and the same sample provided the 25 T cell receptor beta chains below, sequenced in a study of shared clonotypes between healthy human individuals. Sequencing was performed with immunoSEQ multiplex PCR; in TCRdb, only in-frame clones are kept and a portion is missing. Of a few hundred thousand clones detected, 65% appear once; the ten largest clones hold over 8.5%. The sequenced sample was memory CD4+ T cells sorted from blood. Regarding subset: CD45RA-negative fraction. These receptors all stem from a man aged 25-45 years in good health.

V usage is TRBV29-1 and J usage is TRBJ2-6, with D possibly TRBD2 on 6 matching bases. The V gene's germline CDR1 is SQVTM and CDR2 ANQGSEA. The CDR3 sequence is 17 residues long. With 4 bases removed from V and 0 bases from J, the gap between germline ends came to 16 bases. DNA for the CDR3: TGCAGCGTTGTTCAGGGAGGTGGTATCTCTGGGGCCAACGTCCTGACTTTC. This translates into CSVVQGGGISGANVLTF. The full variable domain, in which reference TRBV29-1 and TRBJ2-6 provide the parts outside the CDR3, is SAVISQKPSRDICQRGTSLTIQCQVDSQVTMMFWYRQQPGQSLTLIATANQGSEATYESGFVIDKFPISRPNLTFSTLTVSNMSPEDSSIYLCSVVQGGGISGANVLTFGAGSRLTVL.

The V gene is TRBV10-2, the J gene TRBJ1-5, with D unclear. Germline CDR1 WSHSY, CDR2 SAAADI. The ends were cut back, 6 bases at V and 7 bases at J, with 16 bases in the middle. The CDR3 is 14 residues long. This CDR3 reads CASSAEWGGQPQHF. The CDR3 region has the DNA TGCGCCAGCAGCGCCGAGTGGGGAGGGCAGCCCCAGCATTTT.

The CDR3 protein is CATSREKPGQGFRELFF. The CDR3 DNA sequence: TGTGCCACCAGCAGAGAAAAACCGGGACAGGGCTTCAGGGAGCTGTTTTTT. V and J are TRBV15 and TRBJ2-2; 9 bases fit TRBD1. Germline values: CDR1 LNHNV, CDR2 YYDKDF (reference sequence). The CDR3 length is 17 residues. J lost 9 bases, V lost 0 bases, and 11 bases had no gene match.

This clone has more than one count but fewer than ten. The rearrangement links TRBV5-3 to TRBJ2-5; no firm D call. TRBV5-3 is noted as an ORF with a role that remains uncertain. Trimming took 0 bases from V and 2 from J, leaving 8 bases between them. The CDR3 loop spans 14 amino acids. DNA of the CDR3: TGTGCCAGAAGCTTGGCGGCAGAACAAGAGACCCAGTACTTC. Translation: CARSLAAEQETQYF.

This rearrangement joins TRBV7-2 to TRBJ1-1; 8 bases are shared with TRBD1. Germline CDR1 is SGHTA and CDR2 is FQGNSA. The V segment lost 6 bases and the J segment 2 bases; nucleotides outside the gene matches: 5. This CDR3 contains 14 residues. The CDR3 DNA is TGTGCCAGCAGGACAGGGGCGGCAAACACTGAAGCTTTCTTT. This sequence encodes CASRTGAANTEAFF.

CDR3 sequence: CASMREVSGELFF. The CDR3 nucleotides read TGTGCCAGCATGAGGGAGGTTTCCGGGGAGCTGTTTTTT. The chain is built from TRBV25-1 and TRBJ2-2; possible D gene TRBD2, 6 bases. The CDR3 totals 13 residues. Trimming removed 7 bases at V and 6 bases at J, with 12 bases between. Germline assignment: CDR1 MGHDK and CDR2 SYGVNS. Looking up the rest from reference TRBV25-1 and TRBJ2-2 gives the full variable domain: EADIYQTPRYLVIGTGKKITLECSQTMGHDKMYWYQQDPGMELHLIHYSYGVNSTEKGDLSSESTVSRIRTEHFPLTLESARPSHTSQYLCASMREVSGELFFGEGSRLTVL.

This clone has just a few counts. V gene TRBV2 combines with J gene TRBJ1-1; no reliable D call. Trimming took 5 bases from V and 1 from J, leaving 8 bases between them. This CDR3 contains 13 residues. The germline V gene has CDR1 SNHLY and CDR2 FYNNEI. The CDR3 here is CASSLIQNTEAFF. The CDR3 DNA reads TGTGCCAGCAGTCTTATTCAGAACACTGAAGCTTTCTTT.

The genes are TRBV25-1 and TRBJ2-5; weak D call: TRBD1 (6 bases). The CDR3 length is 13 residues. The germline gives CDR1 MGHDK, CDR2 SYGVNS. V gave up 5 bases and J gave up 5 bases, with 12 bases separating them. The CDR3 DNA follows: TGTGCCAGCAGTAAACAGGGTGGTGAGACCCAGTACTTC. Encoded protein: CASSKQGGETQYF.

The chain joins TRBV12-5 to TRBJ1-2; 8 bases line up with TRBD1. Trimming at V came to 0 bases and at J to 2 bases, leaving 11 bases not matched to a gene. Germline V gene lookup returns CDR1 LGHNT and CDR2 FRNRAP. The CDR3 is 18 residues long. CDR3 residues: CASGLVAGGLLRNYGYTF. Written as DNA, the CDR3 is TGTGCTAGTGGTTTGGTAGCAGGGGGCCTTCTTAGGAACTATGGCTACACCTTC.

In DNA, the CDR3 is TGCGCCAGCAGCTTGGTGGTAGCGGGCACCGGGCGCGAGCAGTACTTC. Its protein product is CASSLVVAGTGREQYF. The rearrangement uses TRBV5-1 and TRBJ2-7; 7 bases map to TRBD2. CDR3 length: 16 residues. The germline gives CDR1 SGHRS, CDR2 YFSETQ. Losses at the gene ends were 0 bases for V and 6 bases for J; bases not matched to a gene: 12.

This clone was counted ten times or more. Written as DNA, the CDR3 is TGTGCCAGTAGTCCCTTCGACAGGGGAAGATTTGGCTACACCTTC. Protein sequence: CASSPFDRGRFGYTF. This chain joins TRBV19 and TRBJ1-2, with TRBD1 matching over 8 bases. The V gene's germline CDR1 is LNHDA and CDR2 SQIVND (reference sequence). This CDR3 is built from 15 residues. The V gene end was trimmed by 5 bases and the J gene end by 7 bases; junction bases not matched to a gene: 12.

V and J are TRBV15 and TRBJ2-7, with D unresolved. The CDR3 sequence is 13 residues long. Per germline, CDR1 LNHNV and CDR2 YYDKDF (reference sequence). Trimming took off 0 bases at V and 5 bases at J, with 8 bases between the two ends. The CDR3 reads CATSRDPSNEQYF. In nucleotides, the CDR3 is TGTGCCACCAGCAGAGATCCCTCTAACGAGCAGTACTTC.

This clone was seen a single time. A read error may account for a junction end that differs from germline. The chain joins TRBV2 to TRBJ2-7; TRBD2 is a possible D gene (6 bases). CDR3 length: 12 amino acids. CDR1 is SNHLY and CDR2 is FYNNEI in the germline V gene. CDR3 loop: CASSEALTGAHF. CDR3 DNA: TGTGCCAGCAGTGAAGCGCTCACGGGAGCTCACTTC.

This clone was detected a few times. In the same sample, other DNA sequences code for this CDR3. The genes are TRBV7-2 and TRBJ1-5; weak D call: TRBD1 (6 bases). CDR1 and CDR2 (germline): SGHTA, FQGNSA. V lost 5 bases to trimming and J lost 5 bases, with 10 bases between them. The CDR3 runs to 13 residues. CDR3 in amino acids: CASSIRGDQPQHF. CDR3 DNA: TGTGCCAGCAGCATCAGGGGAGATCAGCCCCAGCATTTT.

The chain is built from TRBV18 and TRBJ1-2; the match to TRBD1 covers 10 bases. This CDR3 contains 15 residues. The V gene end was trimmed by 3 bases and the J gene end by 4 bases; junction bases not matched to a gene: 5. Germline CDR1 and CDR2: KGHSH and LQKENI. This chain's CDR3 is CASSPPGQGSYGYTF. The CDR3 nucleotides read TGTGCCAGCTCACCGCCGGGACAGGGGAGCTATGGCTACACCTTC. Together with reference TRBV18 and TRBJ1-2, the CDR3 gives the full variable domain: NAGVMQNPRHLVRRRGQEARLRCSPMKGHSHVYWYRQLPEEGLKFMVYLQKENIIDESGMPKERFSAEFPKEGPSILRIQQVVRGDSAAYFCASSPPGQGSYGYTFGSGTRLTVV.

The rearrangement links TRBV29-1 to TRBJ2-1; TRBD2 matches 12 bases. Losses at the gene ends were 6 bases for V and 7 bases for J; bases not matched to a gene: 7. The germline V gene encodes CDR1 SQVTM and CDR2 ANQGSEA. The CDR3 loop spans 14 amino acids. The CDR3 loop reads CSVGGTSGLNEQFF. Written as DNA, the CDR3 is TGCAGCGTGGGGGGGACTAGCGGGTTGAATGAGCAGTTCTTC.

This clone was counted a few times. The chain employs TRBV7-2 and TRBJ2-7, with 8 bases identical to TRBD1. Losses at the gene ends were 5 bases for V and 3 bases for J; bases not matched to a gene: 9. CDR1 is SGHTA and CDR2 is FQGNSA in the germline V gene. There are 15 residues in the CDR3. In nucleotides, the CDR3 is TGTGCCAGCAGCGGACAGGGTTCCCCCTTCTACGAGCAGTACTTC. It translates to CASSGQGSPFYEQYF.

This clone was seen at least ten times. This sequence joins TRBV10-3 and TRBJ2-2; TRBD1 matches at 12 bases. With V trimmed by 8 bases and J by 6 bases, 10 bases remained unmatched. The CDR3 is 16 residues long. Germline loops: CDR1 ENHRY, CDR2 SYGVKD. CDR3 residues: CAIDPGTGGEAGELFF. CDR3 DNA: TGTGCCATCGACCCCGGGACAGGGGGCGAAGCCGGGGAGCTGTTTTTT.

V is TRBV5-1 and J is TRBJ2-1; D is possibly TRBD1 or TRBD2 (5 bases each). V was shortened by 4 bases and J by 5 bases, with 19 bases between the two germline ends. The CDR3 is 16 amino acids. Germline lookup yields CDR1 SGHRS and CDR2 YFSETQ. In DNA form, the CDR3 reads TGCGCCAGCAGCCAAGAACCGGGACGGGGAAACAATGAGCAGTTCTTC. Protein: CASSQEPGRGNNEQFF.

The rearrangement joins TRBV9 to TRBJ1-2, with a tentative D call TRBD1 (6 bases). The CDR3 contains 13 residues. Looked up from germline, CDR1 is SGDLS and CDR2 is YYNGEE. The V gene lost 0 bases and the J gene lost 9 bases, with 12 bases spanning the gap. This chain's CDR3 is CASSVARGGRYTF. The CDR3, as DNA: TGTGCCAGCAGCGTAGCTCGTGGGGGCCGCTACACCTTC.

The rearrangement joins TRBV11-3 to TRBJ2-1; D is undetermined. CDR1 and CDR2 from the germline V gene are SGHNT and YENEEA. V dropped 5 bases and J dropped 2 bases, with 10 bases sitting between them. The CDR3 extends over 14 amino acids. CDR3 DNA sequence: TGTGCCAGCAGCCGAGACTCTACCTACAATGAGCAGTTCTTC. It codes for CASSRDSTYNEQFF.

The chain combines TRBV29-1 with TRBJ1-1; 7 bases line up with TRBD1. The V gene's germline CDR1 is SQVTM and CDR2 ANQGSEA. Losses at the gene ends were 4 bases for V and 1 base for J; bases not matched to a gene: 3. The CDR3 consists of 13 residues. CDR3 residues: CSVGQGTNTEAFF. The CDR3 DNA is TGCAGCGTTGGACAGGGAACGAACACTGAAGCTTTCTTT.

This chain connects TRBV18 to TRBJ2-2; D ambiguous. Trimming removed 4 bases from V and 1 base from J, with 7 bases in between. The CDR3 consists of 14 residues. Germline V gene data show CDR1 as KGHSH and CDR2 as LQKENI. In DNA form, the CDR3 reads TGTGCCAGCTCACTACAGTTGAACACCGGGGAGCTGTTTTTT. Its translation is CASSLQLNTGELFF.

The J gene is TRBJ2-1, the V gene TRBV19, with 8 bases that match TRBD1. The CDR3 spans 16 residues. With V trimmed by 0 bases and J by 9 bases, 10 bases remained unmatched. Per germline, CDR1 LNHDA and CDR2 SQIVND (reference sequence). The CDR3 DNA follows: TGTGCCAGTAGTATAGATCGGCCAGGGGGCTACGGTGAGCAGTTCTTC. Protein sequence: CASSIDRPGGYGEQFF.

Details on this clone: The sample carries other DNA sequences with the same CDR3. The chain joins TRBV19 to TRBJ2-1, with TRBD2 as a possible D gene (5 bases). V lost 4 bases and J 4 bases, leaving 8 bases between the germline ends. The CDR3 contains 13 residues. CDR1 is LNHDA, CDR2 SQIVND, per germline (reference sequence). The CDR3 here is CASSRGSYNEQFF. The CDR3 coding sequence is TGTGCCAGTAGTAGAGGGAGTTACAATGAGCAGTTCTTC.